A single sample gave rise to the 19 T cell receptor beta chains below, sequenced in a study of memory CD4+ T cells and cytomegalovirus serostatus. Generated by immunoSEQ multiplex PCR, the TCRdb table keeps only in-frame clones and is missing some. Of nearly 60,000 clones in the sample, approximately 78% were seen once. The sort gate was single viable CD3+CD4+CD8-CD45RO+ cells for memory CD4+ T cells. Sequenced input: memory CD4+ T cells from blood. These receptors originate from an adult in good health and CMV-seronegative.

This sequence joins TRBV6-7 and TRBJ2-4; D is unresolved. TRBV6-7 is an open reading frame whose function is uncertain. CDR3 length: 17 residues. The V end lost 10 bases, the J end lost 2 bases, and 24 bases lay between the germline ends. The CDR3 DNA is TGTGCCATCCAGCCGAACCCCCGCCTTGGCACCAAAAACATTCAGTACTTC. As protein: CAIQPNPRLGTKNIQYF.

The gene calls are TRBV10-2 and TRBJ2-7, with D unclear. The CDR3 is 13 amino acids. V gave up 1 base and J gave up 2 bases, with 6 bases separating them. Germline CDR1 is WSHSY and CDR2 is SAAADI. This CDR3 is CASSEYRAYEQYF. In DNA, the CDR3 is TGCGCCAGCAGTGAGTACAGAGCCTACGAGCAGTACTTC.

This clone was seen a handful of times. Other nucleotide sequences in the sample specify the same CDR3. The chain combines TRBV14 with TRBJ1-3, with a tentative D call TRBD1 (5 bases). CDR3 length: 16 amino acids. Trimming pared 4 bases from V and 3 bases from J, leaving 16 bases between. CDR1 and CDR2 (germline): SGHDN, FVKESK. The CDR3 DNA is TGTGCCAGCAGCCCTACAGGACCCCCGGGTGGAAACACCATATATTTT. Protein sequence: CASSPTGPPGGNTIYF.

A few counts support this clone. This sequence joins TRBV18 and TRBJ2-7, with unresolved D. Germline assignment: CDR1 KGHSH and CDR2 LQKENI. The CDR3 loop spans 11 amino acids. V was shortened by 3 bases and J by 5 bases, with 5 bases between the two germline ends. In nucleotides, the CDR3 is TGTGCCAGCTCACCCCTAGACGAGCAGTACTTC. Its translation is CASSPLDEQYF.

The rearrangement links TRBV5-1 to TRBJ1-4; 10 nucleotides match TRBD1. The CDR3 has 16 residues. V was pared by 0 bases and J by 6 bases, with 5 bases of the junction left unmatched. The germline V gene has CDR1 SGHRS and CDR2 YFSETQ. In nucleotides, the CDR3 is TGCGCCAGCAGCTTGGTGTCCGGGACAGGGGATGAAAAACTGTTTTTT. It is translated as CASSLVSGTGDEKLFF. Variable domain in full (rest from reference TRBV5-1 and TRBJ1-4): KAGVTQTPRYLIKTRGQQVTLSCSPISGHRSVSWYQQTPGQGLQFLFEYFSETQRNKGNFPGRFSGRQFSNSRSEMNVSTLELGDSALYLCASSLVSGTGDEKLFFGSGTQLSVL.

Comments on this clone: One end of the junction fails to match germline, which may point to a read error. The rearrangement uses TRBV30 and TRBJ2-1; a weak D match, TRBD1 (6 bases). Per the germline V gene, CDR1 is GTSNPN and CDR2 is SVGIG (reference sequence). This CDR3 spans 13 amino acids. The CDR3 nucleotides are TGTGTCTGGAGTCTCAGGGGCTACAATGAGCAGTTCTTC. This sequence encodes CVWSLRGYNEQFF.

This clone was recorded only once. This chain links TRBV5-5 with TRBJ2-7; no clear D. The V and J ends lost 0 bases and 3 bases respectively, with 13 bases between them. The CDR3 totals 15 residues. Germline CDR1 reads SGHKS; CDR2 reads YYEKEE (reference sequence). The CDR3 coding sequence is TGTGCCAGCAGCTTGGCTATCGACGCCTACTACGAGCAGTACTTC. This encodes CASSLAIDAYYEQYF.

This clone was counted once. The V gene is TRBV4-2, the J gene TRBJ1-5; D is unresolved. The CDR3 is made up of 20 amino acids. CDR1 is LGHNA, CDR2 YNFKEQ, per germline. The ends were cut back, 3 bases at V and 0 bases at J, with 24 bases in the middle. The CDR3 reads CASSHQKGITATYSNQPQHF. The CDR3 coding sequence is TGTGCCAGCAGCCACCAAAAAGGTATAACAGCAACCTATAGCAATCAGCCCCAGCATTTT.

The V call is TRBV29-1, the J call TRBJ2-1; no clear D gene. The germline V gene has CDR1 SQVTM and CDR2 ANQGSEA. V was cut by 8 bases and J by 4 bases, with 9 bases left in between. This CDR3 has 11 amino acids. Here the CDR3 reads CSSDLYNEQFF. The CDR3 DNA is TGCAGCAGCGACCTTTACAATGAGCAGTTCTTC.

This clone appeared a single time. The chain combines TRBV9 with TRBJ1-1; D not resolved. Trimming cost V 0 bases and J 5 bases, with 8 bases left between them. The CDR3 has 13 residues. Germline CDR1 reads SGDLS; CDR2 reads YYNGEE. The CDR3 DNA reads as TGTGCCAGCAGCGTAGTGGGAACTACTGAAGCTTTCTTT. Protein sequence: CASSVVGTTEAFF.

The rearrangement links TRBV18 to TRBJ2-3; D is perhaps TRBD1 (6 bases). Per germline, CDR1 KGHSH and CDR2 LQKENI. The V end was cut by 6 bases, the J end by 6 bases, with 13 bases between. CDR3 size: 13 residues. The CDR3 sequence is CASSPNQGDTQYF. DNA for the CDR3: TGTGCCAGCTCCCCCAACCAGGGGGATACGCAGTATTTT.

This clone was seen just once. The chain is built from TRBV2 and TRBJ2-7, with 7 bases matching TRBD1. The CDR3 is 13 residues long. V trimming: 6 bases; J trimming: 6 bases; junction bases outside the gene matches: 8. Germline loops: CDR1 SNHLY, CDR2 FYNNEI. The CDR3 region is CASSSTGYREQYF. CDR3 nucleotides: TGTGCCAGCAGCTCGACAGGGTACCGCGAGCAGTACTTC.

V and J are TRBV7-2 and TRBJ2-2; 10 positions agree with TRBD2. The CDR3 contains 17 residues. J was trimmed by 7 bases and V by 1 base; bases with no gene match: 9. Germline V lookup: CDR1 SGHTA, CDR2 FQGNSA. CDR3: CASSLVPSGSTGGELFF. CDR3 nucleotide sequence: TGTGCCAGCAGCTTAGTACCTAGCGGGAGTACCGGCGGGGAGCTGTTTTTT. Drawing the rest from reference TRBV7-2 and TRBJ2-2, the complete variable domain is GAGVSQSPSNKVTEKGKDVELRCDPISGHTALYWYRQSLGQGLEFLIYFQGNSAPDKSGLPSDRFSAERTGGSVSTLTIQRTQQEDSAVYLCASSLVPSGSTGGELFFGEGSRLTVL.

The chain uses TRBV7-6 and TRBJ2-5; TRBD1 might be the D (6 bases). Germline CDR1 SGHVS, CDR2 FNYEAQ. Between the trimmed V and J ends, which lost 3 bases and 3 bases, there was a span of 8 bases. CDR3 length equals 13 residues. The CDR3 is CASSLPGEETQYF. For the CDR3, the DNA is TGTGCCAGCAGCTTGCCAGGGGAAGAGACCCAGTACTTC.

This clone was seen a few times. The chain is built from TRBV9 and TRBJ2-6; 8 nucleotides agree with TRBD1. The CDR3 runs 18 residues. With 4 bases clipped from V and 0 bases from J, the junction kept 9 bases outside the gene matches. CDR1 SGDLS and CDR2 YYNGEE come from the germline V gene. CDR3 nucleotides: TGTGCCAGCAGCCCAGGGACAGGTCGGCGCTCTGGGGCCAACGTCCTGACTTTC. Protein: CASSPGTGRRSGANVLTF.

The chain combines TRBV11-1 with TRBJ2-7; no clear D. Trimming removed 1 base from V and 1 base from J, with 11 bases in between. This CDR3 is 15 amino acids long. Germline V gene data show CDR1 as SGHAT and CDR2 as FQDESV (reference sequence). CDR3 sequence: CASSLEGYTSYEQYF. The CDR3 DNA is TGTGCCAGCAGCTTAGAAGGATACACATCCTACGAGCAGTACTTC.

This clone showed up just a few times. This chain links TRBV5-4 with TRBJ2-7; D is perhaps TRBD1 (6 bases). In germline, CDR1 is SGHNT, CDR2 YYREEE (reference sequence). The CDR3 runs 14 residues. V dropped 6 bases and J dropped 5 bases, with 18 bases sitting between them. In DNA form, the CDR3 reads TGTGCCAGCACCGACACAGGGTATGGAGACGAGCAGTACTTC. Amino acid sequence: CASTDTGYGDEQYF.

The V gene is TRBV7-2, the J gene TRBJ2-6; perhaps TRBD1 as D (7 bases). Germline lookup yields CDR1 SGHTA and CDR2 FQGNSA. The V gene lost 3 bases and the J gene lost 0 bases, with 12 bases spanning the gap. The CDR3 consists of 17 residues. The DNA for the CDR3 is TGTGCCAGCAGCTTTCAGGGGGGAGGCTCTGGGGCCAACGTCCTGACTTTC. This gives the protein CASSFQGGGSGANVLTF.

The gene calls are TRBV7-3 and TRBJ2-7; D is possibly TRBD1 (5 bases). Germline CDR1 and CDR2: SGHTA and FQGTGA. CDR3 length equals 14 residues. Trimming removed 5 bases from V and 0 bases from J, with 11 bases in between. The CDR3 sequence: CASSPQGLSYEQYF. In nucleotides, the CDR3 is TGTGCCAGCAGCCCCCAGGGCCTCTCCTACGAGCAGTACTTC.